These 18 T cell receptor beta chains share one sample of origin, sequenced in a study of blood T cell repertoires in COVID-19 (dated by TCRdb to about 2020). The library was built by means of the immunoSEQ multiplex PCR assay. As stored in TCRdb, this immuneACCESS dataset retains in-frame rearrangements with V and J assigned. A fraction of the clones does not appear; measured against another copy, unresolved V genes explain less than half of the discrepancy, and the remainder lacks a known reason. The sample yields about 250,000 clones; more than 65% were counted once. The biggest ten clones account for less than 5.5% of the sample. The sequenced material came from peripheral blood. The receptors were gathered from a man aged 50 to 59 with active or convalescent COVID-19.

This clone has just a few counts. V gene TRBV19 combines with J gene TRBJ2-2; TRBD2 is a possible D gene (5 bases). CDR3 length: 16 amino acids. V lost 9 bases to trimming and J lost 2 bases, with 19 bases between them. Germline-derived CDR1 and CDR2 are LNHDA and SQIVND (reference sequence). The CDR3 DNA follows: TGTGCCAGCACCCCAACGGGATATCCCAACACCGGGGAGCTGTTTTTT. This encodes CASTPTGYPNTGELFF.

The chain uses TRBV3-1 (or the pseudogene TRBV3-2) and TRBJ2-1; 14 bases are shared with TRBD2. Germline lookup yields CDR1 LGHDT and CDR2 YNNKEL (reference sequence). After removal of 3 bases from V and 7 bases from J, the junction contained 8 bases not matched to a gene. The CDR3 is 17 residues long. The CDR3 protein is CASSQGLAGALGNEQFF. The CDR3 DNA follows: TGTGCCAGCAGCCAGGGACTAGCGGGGGCCCTCGGGAATGAGCAGTTCTTC.

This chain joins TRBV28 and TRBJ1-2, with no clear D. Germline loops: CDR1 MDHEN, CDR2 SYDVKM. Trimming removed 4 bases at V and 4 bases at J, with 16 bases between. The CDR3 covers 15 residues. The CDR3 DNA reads TGTGCCAGCAGTTCCGACCCGAGGTTCCTCTATGGCTACACCTTC. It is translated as CASSSDPRFLYGYTF.

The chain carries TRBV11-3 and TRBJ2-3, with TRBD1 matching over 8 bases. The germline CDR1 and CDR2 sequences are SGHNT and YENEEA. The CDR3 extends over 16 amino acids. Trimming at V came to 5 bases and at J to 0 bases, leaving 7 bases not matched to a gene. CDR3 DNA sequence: TGTGCCAGCAGCCGACGGACAGGGACTAGCACAGATACGCAGTATTTT. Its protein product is CASSRRTGTSTDTQYF.

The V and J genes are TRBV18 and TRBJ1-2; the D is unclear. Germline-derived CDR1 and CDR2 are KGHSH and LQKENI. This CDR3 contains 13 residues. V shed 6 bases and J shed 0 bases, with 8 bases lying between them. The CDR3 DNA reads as TGTGCCAGCTCGCTAAACTCTAACTATGGCTACACCTTC. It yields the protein CASSLNSNYGYTF.

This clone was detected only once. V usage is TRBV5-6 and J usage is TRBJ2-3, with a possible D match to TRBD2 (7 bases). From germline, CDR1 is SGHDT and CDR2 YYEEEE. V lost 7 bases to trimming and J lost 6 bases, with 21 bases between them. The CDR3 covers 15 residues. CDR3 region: CASLRPGEGLDTQYF. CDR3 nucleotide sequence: TGTGCCAGCCTCCGCCCAGGGGAGGGGTTGGATACGCAGTATTTT.

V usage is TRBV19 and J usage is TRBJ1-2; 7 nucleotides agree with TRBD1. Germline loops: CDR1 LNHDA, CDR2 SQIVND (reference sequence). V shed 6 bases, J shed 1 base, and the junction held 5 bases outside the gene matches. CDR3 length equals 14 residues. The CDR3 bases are TGTGCCAGTAGCGTGACAGGGCGTAACTATGGCTACACCTTC. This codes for CASSVTGRNYGYTF.

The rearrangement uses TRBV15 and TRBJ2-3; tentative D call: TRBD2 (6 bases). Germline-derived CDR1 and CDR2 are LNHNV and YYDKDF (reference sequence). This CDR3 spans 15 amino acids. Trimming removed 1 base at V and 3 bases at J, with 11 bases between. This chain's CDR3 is CATSRVAGMTDTQYF. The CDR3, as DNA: TGTGCCACCAGCAGAGTGGCGGGGATGACAGATACGCAGTATTTT.

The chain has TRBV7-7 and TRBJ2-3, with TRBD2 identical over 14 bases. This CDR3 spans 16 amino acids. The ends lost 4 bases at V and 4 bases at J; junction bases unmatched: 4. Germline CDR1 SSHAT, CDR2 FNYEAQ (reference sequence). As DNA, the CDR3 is TGTGCCAGCAGCTCGGGACTAGCGGGGGCCTCAGATACGCAGTATTTT. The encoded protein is CASSSGLAGASDTQYF. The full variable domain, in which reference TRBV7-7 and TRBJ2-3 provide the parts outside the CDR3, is GAGVSQSPRYKVTKRGQDVTLRCDPISSHATLYWYQQALGQGPEFLTYFNYEAQPDKSGLPSDRFSAERPEGSISTLTIQRTEQRDSAMYRCASSSGLAGASDTQYFGPGTRLTVL.

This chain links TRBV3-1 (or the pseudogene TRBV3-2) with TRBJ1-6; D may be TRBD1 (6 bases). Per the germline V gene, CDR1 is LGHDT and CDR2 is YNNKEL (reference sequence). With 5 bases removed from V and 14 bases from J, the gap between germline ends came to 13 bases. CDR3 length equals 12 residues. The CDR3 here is CASSSQGLTLHF. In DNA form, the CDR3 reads TGTGCCAGCAGCTCTCAGGGGCTTACCCTCCACTTT.

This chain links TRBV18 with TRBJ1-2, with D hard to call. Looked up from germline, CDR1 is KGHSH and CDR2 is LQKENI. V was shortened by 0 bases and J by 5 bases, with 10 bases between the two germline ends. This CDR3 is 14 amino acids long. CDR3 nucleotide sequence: TGTGCCAGCTCACCACCGGCCAGAAGTTATGGCTACACCTTC. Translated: CASSPPARSYGYTF.

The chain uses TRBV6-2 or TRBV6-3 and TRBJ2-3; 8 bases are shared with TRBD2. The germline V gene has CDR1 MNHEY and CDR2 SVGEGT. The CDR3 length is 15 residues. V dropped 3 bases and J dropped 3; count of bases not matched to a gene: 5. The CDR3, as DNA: TGTGCCAGCAGTTATAGCGGGGATTTAACAGATACGCAGTATTTT. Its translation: CASSYSGDLTDTQYF.

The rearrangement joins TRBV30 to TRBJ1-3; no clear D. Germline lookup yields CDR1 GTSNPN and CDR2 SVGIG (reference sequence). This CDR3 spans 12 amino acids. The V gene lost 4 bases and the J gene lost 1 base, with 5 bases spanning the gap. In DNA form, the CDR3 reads TGTGCCTGGACGGTTTCTGGAAACACCATATATTTT. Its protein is CAWTVSGNTIYF.

The CDR3 DNA sequence: TGTGCCTGGAGTGTCACAGGCGTGCCCAGTTTAAACTACAATGAGCAGTTCTTC. As protein: CAWSVTGVPSLNYNEQFF. The rearrangement uses TRBV30 and TRBJ2-1; D perhaps matches TRBD1 (5 bases). CDR3 length: 18 amino acids. V dropped 0 bases and J dropped 3 bases, with 21 bases sitting between them. The V gene's germline CDR1 is GTSNPN and CDR2 SVGIG (reference sequence).

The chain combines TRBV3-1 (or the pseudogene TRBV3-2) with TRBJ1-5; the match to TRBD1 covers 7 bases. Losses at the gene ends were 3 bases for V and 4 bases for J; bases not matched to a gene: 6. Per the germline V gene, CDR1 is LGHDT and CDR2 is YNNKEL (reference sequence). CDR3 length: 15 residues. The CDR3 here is CASSHSGTDNQPQHF. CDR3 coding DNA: TGTGCCAGCAGCCATTCCGGGACAGATAATCAGCCCCAGCATTTT.

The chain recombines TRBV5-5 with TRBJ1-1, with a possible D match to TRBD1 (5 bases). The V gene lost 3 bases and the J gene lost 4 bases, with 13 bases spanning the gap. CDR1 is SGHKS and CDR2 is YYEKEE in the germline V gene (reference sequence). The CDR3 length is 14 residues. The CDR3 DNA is TGTGCCAGCAGCTGGTGGGGGGAGGGCACTGAAGCTTTCTTT. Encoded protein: CASSWWGEGTEAFF.

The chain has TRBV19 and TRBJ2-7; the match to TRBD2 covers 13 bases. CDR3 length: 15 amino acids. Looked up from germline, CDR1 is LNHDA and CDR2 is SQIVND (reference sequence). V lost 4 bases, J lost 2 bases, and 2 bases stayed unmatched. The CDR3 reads CASSTGLAGAYEQYF. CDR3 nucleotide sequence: TGTGCCAGTAGTACAGGACTAGCGGGGGCCTACGAGCAGTACTTC.

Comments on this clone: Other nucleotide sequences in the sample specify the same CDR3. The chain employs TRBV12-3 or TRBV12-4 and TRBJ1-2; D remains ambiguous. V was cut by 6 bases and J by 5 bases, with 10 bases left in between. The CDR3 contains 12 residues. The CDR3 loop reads CASSLAGYGYTF. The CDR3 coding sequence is TGTGCCAGCAGCCTCGCCGGGTATGGCTACACCTTC.